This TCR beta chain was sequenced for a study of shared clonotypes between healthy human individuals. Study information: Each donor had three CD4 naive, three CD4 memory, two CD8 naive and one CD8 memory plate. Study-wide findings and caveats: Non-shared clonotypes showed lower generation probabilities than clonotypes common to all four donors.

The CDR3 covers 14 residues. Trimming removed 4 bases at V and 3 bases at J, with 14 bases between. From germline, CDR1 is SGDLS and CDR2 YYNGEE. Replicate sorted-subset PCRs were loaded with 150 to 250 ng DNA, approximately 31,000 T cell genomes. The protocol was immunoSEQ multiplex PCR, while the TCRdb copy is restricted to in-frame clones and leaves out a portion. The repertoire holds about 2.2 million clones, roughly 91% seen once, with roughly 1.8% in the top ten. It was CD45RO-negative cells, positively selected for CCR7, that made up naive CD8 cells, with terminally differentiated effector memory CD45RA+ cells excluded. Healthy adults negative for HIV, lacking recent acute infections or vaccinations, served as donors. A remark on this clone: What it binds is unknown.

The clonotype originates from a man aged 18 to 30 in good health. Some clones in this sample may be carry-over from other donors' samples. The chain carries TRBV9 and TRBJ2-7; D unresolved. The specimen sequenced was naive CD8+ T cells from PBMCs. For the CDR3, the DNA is TGTGCCAGCAGCCCCACAGCGTTTAACTACGAGCAGTACTTC. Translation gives CASSPTAFNYEQYF.